Given below is one T cell receptor beta chain in context. The antigen is not known. TCRdb independently ran MiXCR on the 5' RACE reads; one entry per CDR3 protein. Of almost 3,000 distinct CDR3 sequences listed, 5.5% to 8% are singletons. V trimming: 8 bases; J trimming: 2 bases; junction bases outside the gene matches: 8. The CDR3 consists of 14 residues. CDR1 is SGHTA and CDR2 is FQGNSA in the germline V gene. Regarding time point: sample taken at primary tumor resection. The entry originates in a study of spatial heterogeneity in lung cancer. Study information: There were consistently more beta-chain sequences detected than alpha-chain sequences.

Study-level findings and limits: In tumors, expanded intratumoral alpha and beta TCR counts tracked mutation counts.

The chain recombines TRBV7-2 with TRBJ2-7; TRBD2 matches 8 bases. This receptor was identified in a female donor with early-stage non-small cell lung cancer. The source was lung tumor tissue, collected at surgery. CDR3 protein: CASRGAGGAYEQYF. CDR3 DNA: TGTGCCAGCCGGGGGGCGGGAGGAGCCTACGAGCAGTACTTC.